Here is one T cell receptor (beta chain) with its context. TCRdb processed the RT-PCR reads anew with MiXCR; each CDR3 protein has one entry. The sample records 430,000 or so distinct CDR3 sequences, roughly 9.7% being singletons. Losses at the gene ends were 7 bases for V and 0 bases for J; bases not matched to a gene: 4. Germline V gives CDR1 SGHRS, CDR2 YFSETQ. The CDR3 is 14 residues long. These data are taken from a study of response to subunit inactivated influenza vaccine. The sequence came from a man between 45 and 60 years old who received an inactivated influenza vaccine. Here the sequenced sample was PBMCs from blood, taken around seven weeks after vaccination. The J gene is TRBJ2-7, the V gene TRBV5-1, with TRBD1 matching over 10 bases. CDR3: CASSGQGSSYEQYF. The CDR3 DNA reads TGCGCCAGCTCGGGACAGGGGAGCTCCTACGAGCAGTACTTC. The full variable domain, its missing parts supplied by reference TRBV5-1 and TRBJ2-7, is KAGVTQTPRYLIKTRGQQVTLSCSPISGHRSVSWYQQTPGQGLQFLFEYFSETQRNKGNFPGRFSGRQFSNSRSEMNVSTLELGDSALYLCASSGQGSSYEQYFGPGTRLTVT.